A single sample gave rise to the 23 T cell receptor beta chains below, sequenced in a study of technical replicates of blood from a few donors. Assay used: immunoSEQ multiplex PCR; TCRdb lists only in-frame clones, some missing. The data contain around 57,000 clones, less than 98% of them singletons. The sample consisted of T cells isolated from PBMCs. The receptors were gathered from a human donor in good health.

This sequence joins TRBV11-2 and TRBJ2-1, with 11 bases aligning to TRBD2. CDR3 length: 15 residues. V was clipped by 2 bases and J by 7 bases; unmatched bases: 4. The germline V gene has CDR1 SGHAT and CDR2 FQNNGV. CDR3 DNA sequence: TGTGCCAGCAGCTTACTACTAGCGGGAGAAAATGAGCAGTTCTTC. This encodes CASSLLLAGENEQFF.

The chain links TRBV19 to TRBJ2-7, with 10 bases matching TRBD1. The CDR3 contains 16 residues. The trim removed 5 bases at V and 4 bases at J, leaving 11 bases unmatched. The germline V gene encodes CDR1 LNHDA and CDR2 SQIVND (reference sequence). CDR3 loop: CASSVLSGTGAYEQYF. The DNA of the CDR3 is TGTGCCAGTAGTGTCCTGTCCGGGACAGGGGCTTACGAGCAGTACTTC.

The rearrangement uses TRBV5-6 and TRBJ1-2; D may be TRBD1 (5 bases). Germline V gene lookup returns CDR1 SGHDT and CDR2 YYEEEE. There are 14 residues in the CDR3. Trimming shortened V by 1 base and J by 2 bases, and 9 bases separated the two germline ends. The CDR3 bases are TGTGCCAGCAGCTTGACAGGAAGAAACTATGGCTACACCTTC. Translated, it gives CASSLTGRNYGYTF.

CDR3: CASSFRRADYEQYF. The CDR3 DNA reads TGTGCCAGCAGTTTTCGCAGGGCCGACTACGAGCAGTACTTC. The chain couples TRBV27 to TRBJ2-7, with TRBD1 as a possible D gene (5 bases). Germline CDR1 reads MNHEY; CDR2 reads SMNVEV (reference sequence). The CDR3 has 14 residues. V was shortened by 3 bases and J by 3 bases, with 12 bases between the two germline ends.

This clone has just one count. This chain connects TRBV4-1 to TRBJ1-5; the D is unclear. The CDR3 runs to 15 residues. Germline V CDR1 and CDR2: MGHRA, YSYEKL. V shed 0 bases and J shed 1 base, with 7 bases lying between them. The CDR3 DNA is TGCGCCAGCAGCCAAGAGGCAGGCAGCAATCAGCCCCAGCATTTT. Translating gives CASSQEAGSNQPQHF.

The chain links TRBV2 to TRBJ2-5; 9 bases are shared with TRBD2. Germline trimming cut 1 base from V and 5 bases from J; bases unmatched to any gene: 5. The CDR3 extends over 15 amino acids. CDR1 SNHLY and CDR2 FYNNEI come from the germline V gene. DNA for the CDR3: TGTGCCAGCAGTGAAGGTGGTAGCGGGGGTGAGACCCAGTACTTC. This sequence encodes CASSEGGSGGETQYF.

J is TRBJ2-7 and V is TRBV15; D is unclear. Trimming shortened V by 1 base and J by 8 bases, and 12 bases separated the two germline ends. Germline V gene data show CDR1 as LNHNV and CDR2 as YYDKDF (reference sequence). The CDR3 consists of 13 residues. The CDR3 region has the DNA TGTGCCACCAGCAGAGTTAAGCTATATAAGCAGTACTTC. This gives the protein CATSRVKLYKQYF.

The chain links TRBV7-9 to TRBJ2-3; the match to TRBD2 covers 9 bases. J was trimmed by 2 bases and V by 3 bases; bases with no gene match: 3. The CDR3 is 15 amino acids. Germline V gene data show CDR1 as SEHNR and CDR2 as FQNEAQ (reference sequence). The CDR3 protein is CASSFSGGPTDTQYF. In nucleotides, the CDR3 is TGTGCCAGCAGCTTTAGCGGGGGACCCACAGATACGCAGTATTTT.

The chain is built from TRBV28 and TRBJ2-7; TRBD1 aligns across 9 bases. Trimming cost V 5 bases and J 5 bases; bases outside gene matches: 10. This CDR3 has 15 residues. CDR1 is MDHEN, CDR2 SYDVKM, per germline. The CDR3 bases are TGTGCCAGCAGTCTCCCCGGACAGGGGCGGGACGAGCAGTACTTC. This translates into CASSLPGQGRDEQYF.

V usage is TRBV19 and J usage is TRBJ2-7; maybe TRBD2 (6 bases). The CDR3 length is 15 residues. V dropped 7 bases and J dropped 2 bases, with 18 bases sitting between them. Per germline, CDR1 LNHDA and CDR2 SQIVND (reference sequence). The CDR3 DNA follows: TGTGCCAGTATGGGGGAAAGGGGAGGCACCTACGAGCAGTACTTC. Encoded protein: CASMGERGGTYEQYF.

The J gene is TRBJ2-7, the V gene TRBV27; 9 nucleotides align to TRBD1. Germline V gene lookup returns CDR1 MNHEY and CDR2 SMNVEV (reference sequence). CDR3 length equals 15 residues. V dropped 2 bases and J dropped 0; count of bases not matched to a gene: 2. CDR3 in amino acids: CASSLGQGFSYEQYF. CDR3 coding DNA: TGTGCCAGCAGTTTAGGACAGGGGTTCTCCTACGAGCAGTACTTC.

The gene calls are TRBV28 and TRBJ2-7; a possible D gene is TRBD2 (6 bases). Per the germline V gene, CDR1 is MDHEN and CDR2 is SYDVKM. The CDR3 is 12 amino acids. V dropped 5 bases and J dropped 3 bases, with 8 bases sitting between them. The CDR3 nucleotides are TGTGCCAGCAGTGGAGGGGTCTACGAGCAGTACTTC. Its protein product is CASSGGVYEQYF.

The V gene is TRBV4-1, the J gene TRBJ2-1, with D unresolved. Germline assignment: CDR1 MGHRA and CDR2 YSYEKL. The CDR3 length is 12 residues. The V and J ends lost 1 base and 10 bases respectively, with 8 bases between them. CDR3 sequence reads: CASSQGLGEQFF. For the CDR3, the DNA is TGCGCCAGCAGCCAAGGCCTCGGGGAGCAGTTCTTC.

The chain joins TRBV12-5 to TRBJ1-4, with 9 bases aligning to TRBD1. The ends lost 5 bases at V and 6 bases at J; junction bases unmatched: 13. The germline gives CDR1 LGHNT, CDR2 FRNRAP. The CDR3 runs 17 residues. CDR3 nucleotides: TGTGCTAGTGGTGTTGAACAGGGGGCCGCTGAGTATGAAAAACTGTTTTTT. This gives the protein CASGVEQGAAEYEKLFF.

The rearrangement uses TRBV7-9 and TRBJ2-7; D call uncertain. Germline CDR1 SEHNR, CDR2 FQNEAQ (reference sequence). The length of the CDR3 is 15 residues. Trimming shortened V by 6 bases and J by 5 bases, and 20 bases separated the two germline ends. As DNA, the CDR3 is TGTGCCAGCAGTCCCGGTTTCCGCCTATACGACGAGCAGTACTTC. This translates into CASSPGFRLYDEQYF. Filled out from reference TRBV7-9 and TRBJ2-7, the complete variable domain reads DTGVSQNPRHKITKRGQNVTFRCDPISEHNRLYWYRQTLGQGPEFLTYFQNEAQLEKSRLLSDRFSAERPKGSFSTLEIQRTEQGDSAMYLCASSPGFRLYDEQYFGPGTRLTVT.

The chain links TRBV5-1 to TRBJ1-6; D is perhaps TRBD1 (6 bases). The CDR3 loop spans 15 amino acids. V lost 2 bases, J lost 6 bases, and 12 bases lay in between. Per germline, CDR1 SGHRS and CDR2 YFSETQ. CDR3 loop: CASSLKQGANSPLHF. CDR3 DNA sequence: TGCGCCAGCAGCTTAAAACAGGGTGCTAATTCACCCCTCCACTTT.

The genes are TRBV18 and TRBJ1-5; 8 bases align to TRBD1. This CDR3 contains 19 residues. Trimming cost V 2 bases and J 2 bases; bases outside gene matches: 14. The germline V gene encodes CDR1 KGHSH and CDR2 LQKENI. The CDR3 nucleotides read TGTGCCAGCTCACCAAGAGTGACAGGGGATCCGAGTGGCAATCAGCCCCAGCATTTT. It translates to CASSPRVTGDPSGNQPQHF.

CDR3 sequence reads: CASSSGSGGNEQFF. The CDR3, as DNA: TGTGCCAGCAGTTCCGGGAGCGGCGGTAATGAGCAGTTCTTC. V usage is TRBV27 and J usage is TRBJ2-1; perhaps TRBD2 as D (6 bases). Per germline, CDR1 MNHEY and CDR2 SMNVEV (reference sequence). V was cut by 4 bases and J by 7 bases, with 14 bases left in between. CDR3 size: 14 residues.

The CDR3 bases are TGTGCCAGCAGAAAAAGACAGGGACCGGATAATTCACCCCTCCACTTT. Protein sequence: CASRKRQGPDNSPLHF. The rearrangement links TRBV11-3 to TRBJ1-6; 7 bases align to TRBD1. Losses at the gene ends were 6 bases for V and 5 bases for J; bases not matched to a gene: 10. The CDR3 totals 16 residues. Germline CDR1 reads SGHNT; CDR2 reads YENEEA.

This clone came up once. The genes are TRBV28 and TRBJ1-1; a possible D gene is TRBD1 (5 bases). V was pared by 2 bases and J by 12 bases, with 16 bases between. There are 13 residues in the CDR3. From germline, CDR1 is MDHEN and CDR2 SYDVKM. The CDR3: CASSLVVRRTTFF. The DNA for the CDR3 is TGTGCCAGCAGTTTAGTGGTCCGCCGGACAACTTTCTTT. Drawing the rest from reference TRBV28 and TRBJ1-1, the complete variable domain is DVKVTQSSRYLVKRTGEKVFLECVQDMDHENMFWYRQDPGLGLRLIYFSYDVKMKEKGDIPEGYSVSREKKERFSLILESASTNQTSMYLCASSLVVRRTTFFGQGTRLTVV.

The V and J genes are TRBV20-1 and TRBJ2-5, with D hard to call. The V and J ends lost 6 bases and 11 bases respectively, with 16 bases between them. The CDR3 runs to 11 residues. Germline values: CDR1 DFQATT, CDR2 SNEGSKA (reference sequence). Here the CDR3 reads CSAPSQRSQYF. As DNA, the CDR3 is TGCAGTGCCCCGTCCCAGAGGTCTCAGTACTTC.

The genes are TRBV14 and TRBJ1-6; 7 nucleotides agree with TRBD1. This CDR3 region has 15 residues. Germline CDR1 is SGHDN and CDR2 is FVKESK. J gave up 7 bases and V 4 bases, and 7 bases lay outside the gene matches. The CDR3: CASSLLTGSNSPLHF. The CDR3 coding sequence is TGTGCCAGCAGCCTATTGACAGGGAGCAATTCACCCCTCCACTTT. Variable domain in full (rest from reference TRBV14 and TRBJ1-6): EAGVTQFPSHSVIEKGQTVTLRCDPISGHDNLYWYRRVMGKEIKFLLHFVKESKQDESGMPNNRFLAERTGGTYSTLKVQPAELEDSGVYFCASSLLTGSNSPLHFGNGTRLTVT.

V usage is TRBV27 and J usage is TRBJ1-5; no definite D call. The V end was cut by 5 bases, the J end by 2 bases, with 13 bases between. Germline CDR1 and CDR2: MNHEY and SMNVEV (reference sequence). The CDR3 contains 15 residues. This chain's CDR3 is CASSPPRGGNQPQHF. Here the CDR3 DNA reads TGTGCCAGCAGTCCCCCTCGGGGTGGCAATCAGCCCCAGCATTTT.